This TCR beta chain was sequenced during a study of naive and memory T cell subsets (dated by TCRdb to about 2017). In terms of the full investigation: The study applied an open-source, UMI-based TCR alpha and beta sequencing pipeline to sorted naive and memory peripheral blood T cell subsets. The functional CMV T cell responses agreed completely with IgG serology results. RNA was DNase-treated and reverse transcribed with TCR constant-region primers, mostly using SuperScript III. Paper-wide results and their limitations: Each clonotype was defined as a single alpha or beta chain sequence rather than as a paired alpha/beta receptor. The repertoire findings for the naive and memory subsets could not be validated against a ground truth because none was available. After error correction, only a single occurrence was seen for over 95% of naive TCR sequences, so much steeper abundance distributions were produced than in memory subsets. Naive repertoires, especially CD8, contained a few larger clonotypes, possibly memory cells re-expressing CD45RA. A power law was followed by TCR abundance, with an exponent that differed between naive and memory subsets but was consistent across the three individuals. RNA-based TCR counts may be influenced by expression changes linked to T cell activation and differentiation. In both CD4 and CD8 cells, going from naive through CM, EM and EMRA, the Gini index went up while Shannon and inverse Simpson diversity went down.

Based on the germline V gene, the CDR1 and CDR2 sequences are KGHSH and LQKENI. Clipping removes 2 bases from V and 11 bases from J, with 10 as the unmatched junction base count. Inclusive of the bounding cysteine and phenylalanine, the CDR3 is 15 residues long. CDR3 DNA is the only sequence kept; it has 45 bases, read in frame from the first base. Separate amplification of TCR alpha and beta chain libraries was performed from the second PCR step onward. Donor CMV status was determined by IFNgamma production from CD4+ T cells after overnight stimulation of fresh PBMCs with CMV viral lysate. Using Miltenyi beads, CD4 T cells were first positively selected, and CD8 T cells were then positively selected from the CD4-negative fraction. Cells stained for CD3, CD4, CD8, CD45RA, CD27 and a live/dead dye were sorted on a BD Aria II into four subsets by CD45RA and CD27. Blood came from a few healthy volunteers, each fractionated into CD4 and CD8 T cells and then into four differentiation subsets. Roughly 0.12 L of peripheral blood was taken from each donor, and PBMC were separated by density-gradient centrifugation on Ficoll-Paque PLUS. After sorting, cells were lysed in RLT buffer, RNA was extracted using a Qiagen RNeasy kit, and the extracted RNA was stored at -80 degrees C.

The receptor library was made with UMI-ligation and nested PCR. The beta constant-region primer was an equimolar mix of two oligonucleotides covering both TRBC1 and TRBC2. A single-stranded oligonucleotide carrying the SP2 primer and a 12-nucleotide UMI was ligated to the 3' end of the cDNA by T4 RNA ligase 1. The ligated cDNA went through four rounds of PCR with nested alpha and beta constant-region primers together with the SP2 primer. The ligation reaction was kept at 16 degrees C for about 19-25 hours. PCR2 was typically run as a SYBR Green qPCR and stopped at a predetermined threshold to prevent over-amplification. Agencourt AMPure XP magnetic beads were used for all purifications after the first. Libraries were quantified by Qubit and checked on a TapeStation, with a main peak expected near 650 bp. The pooled libraries were sequenced on an Illumina MiSeq using v2 2x251 paired-end kits, which usually yielded roughly 0.85-2.3 million reads per sample. Each sample's library went into the pool at around 4 nM, and about 4.5-7.5% PhiX was added to help with cluster recognition. The authors' pipeline ran thus. Using tag matching that tolerated one base-pair mismatch, Decombinator assigned V and J genes to FASTQ reads that had been processed by Demultiplexor. Collapsinator used UMIs to correct both sequencing errors and frequency errors arising from PCR heterogeneity. TCRs were translated and CDR3s were extracted from the conserved cysteine to the FGXG phenylalanine by CDR3Translator, with non-productive sequences being flagged. Gini, Shannon entropy and inverse Simpson indices were calculated on repertoires that had been subsampled to equal numbers of UMI-defined TCRs. Power-law fits to clonotype abundance distributions were performed by maximum likelihood within the linear range. Similar UMI counts, unique TCR numbers and clonal distributions were obtained with the pipeline and with MIGEC on one naive CD8 sample. In one analysis, naive TCRs also found in any memory subset of the same donor were removed from the naive repertoire. Repertoires were searched for approximately 7,000 CMV-associated CDR3 sequences compiled from VDJdb and a published dataset. TCRdb reprocessed the public reads (quality trimming at Q25 with fastp, clone calling with MiXCR) and kept in-frame beta chains. Duplicate CDR3 protein sequences are folded into a single record with the most common DNA and genes. The authors' filters were not applied to this entry. The table for this sample lists 130,000 to 150,000 distinct CDR3 sequences; approximately 17% of them were counted only once. Approximately 0.15% of the sample is held by the ten biggest clonotypes.

Comments on this clonotype: This clone's antigen is unknown. Per-nucleotide qualities are absent, and no much larger clonotype sits a single base away.

The sample comprised naive CD4+ T cells from blood. The sample's cell subset or site label, in plain terms: naive T cells, CD45RA high CD27+. The sequence derives from a human donor in good health. In this chain, TRBV18 is recombined with TRBJ1-4, and 8 junction bases match TRBD1. The sequence in DNA is TGTGCCAGCTCACCAGGGCCAGGGGGCGCGCAGAAACTGTTTTTT. Its product reads: CASSPGPGGAQKLFF.